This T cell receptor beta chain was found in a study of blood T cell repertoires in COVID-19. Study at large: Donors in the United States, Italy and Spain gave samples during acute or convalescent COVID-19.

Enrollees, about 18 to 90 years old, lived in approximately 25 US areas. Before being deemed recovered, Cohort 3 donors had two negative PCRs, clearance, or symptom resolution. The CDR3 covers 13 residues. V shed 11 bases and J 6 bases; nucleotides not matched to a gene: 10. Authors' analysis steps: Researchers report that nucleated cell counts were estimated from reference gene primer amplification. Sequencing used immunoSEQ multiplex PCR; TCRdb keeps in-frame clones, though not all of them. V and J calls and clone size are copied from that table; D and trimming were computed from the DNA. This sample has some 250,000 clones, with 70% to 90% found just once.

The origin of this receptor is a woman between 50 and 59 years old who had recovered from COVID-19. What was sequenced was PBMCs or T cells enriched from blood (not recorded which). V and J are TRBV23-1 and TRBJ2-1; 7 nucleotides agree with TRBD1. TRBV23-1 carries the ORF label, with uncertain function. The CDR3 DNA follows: TGCGCCCCCCTAGGGGGCCGGACCAATGAGCAGTTCTTC. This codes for CAPLGGRTNEQFF.